This entry describes one T cell receptor beta chain. The junction had 10 bases not matched to a gene; V was cut back by 6 bases and J by 6 bases. CDR1 and CDR2 (germline): MNHEY, SVGAGI. The CDR3 runs to 15 residues. Clones were read by immunoSEQ multiplex PCR, and TCRdb kept only the in-frame ones, dropping some. The sample consists of around 260,000 clones, roughly 90% of them appearing once. This sample stems from a study of blood T cell repertoires in COVID-19. Sample: peripheral blood. The chain is built from TRBV6-5 and TRBJ2-2; 7 nucleotides agree with TRBD1. The origin of this receptor is a man aged 55 to 69 who had recovered from COVID-19. CDR3 nucleotide sequence: TGTGCCAGCAGACCACCGGGACAGATGGCCGGGGAGCTGTTTTTT. Protein product: CASRPPGQMAGELFF.